This T cell receptor (beta chain) was sequenced during a study of identical twins. Study results and caveats: Among monozygotic twins, out-of-frame TCR alpha sharing exceeded what models predicted.

On this clonotype itself: Its antigen remains unidentified.

V trimming: 1 base; J trimming: 4 bases; junction bases outside the gene matches: 3. Germline assignment: CDR1 KGHSY and CDR2 FQNENV. The CDR3 consists of 14 residues. TCRdb re-derived calls from the 5' RACE reads in MiXCR, one entry per CDR3 protein. In the table there are roughly 540,000 distinct CDR3 sequences, about 20% of which are singletons. A further study also used this sample, focusing on T cells expressing NK-cell markers.

This chain uses TRBV16 with TRBJ2-7; TRBD1 matches at 8 bases. The sample consisted of CD4+ T cells sorted from blood. This receptor was identified in a woman between 18 and 30 years old in good health. CDR3 in DNA: TGTGCCAGCAGCCAATTCACAGGGGGGTACGAGCAGTACTTC. It specifies CASSQFTGGYEQYF.